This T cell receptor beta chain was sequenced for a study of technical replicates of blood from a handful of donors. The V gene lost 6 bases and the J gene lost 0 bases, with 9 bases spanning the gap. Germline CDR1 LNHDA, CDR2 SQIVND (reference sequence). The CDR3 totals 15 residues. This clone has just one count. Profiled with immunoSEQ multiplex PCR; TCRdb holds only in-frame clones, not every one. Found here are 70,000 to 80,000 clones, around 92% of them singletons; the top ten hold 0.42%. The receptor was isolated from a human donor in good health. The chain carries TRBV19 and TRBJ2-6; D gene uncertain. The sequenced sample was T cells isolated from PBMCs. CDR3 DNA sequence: TGTGCCAGTAGCTTGCTACTCTCTGGGGCCAACGTCCTGACTTTC. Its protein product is CASSLLLSGANVLTF.